The clone carrying this T cell receptor beta chain was observed many times. Other DNA sequences in this specimen translate into the identical CDR3. The record originates from a study of shared clonotypes between healthy human individuals. The data were produced by immunoSEQ multiplex PCR, yet TCRdb's version contains in-frame clones alone and is incomplete. This table holds under 750,000 clones, over 55% found once. The sample was memory CD4+ T cells sorted from blood. Indicated subset: CD45RA-negative fraction. The clonotype originates from a woman in her 30s in good health.

The CDR3 here is CASSIVAGTSGYEQYF. Here the CDR3 DNA reads TGTGCCAGCAGCATTGTAGCCGGGACTAGCGGCTACGAGCAGTACTTC. The chain is built from TRBV7-2 and TRBJ2-7; 11 bases fit TRBD2. The CDR3 is 16 residues long. In germline, CDR1 is SGHTA, CDR2 FQGNSA. Trimming took 5 bases from V and 3 from J; bases not matched to a gene: 9.